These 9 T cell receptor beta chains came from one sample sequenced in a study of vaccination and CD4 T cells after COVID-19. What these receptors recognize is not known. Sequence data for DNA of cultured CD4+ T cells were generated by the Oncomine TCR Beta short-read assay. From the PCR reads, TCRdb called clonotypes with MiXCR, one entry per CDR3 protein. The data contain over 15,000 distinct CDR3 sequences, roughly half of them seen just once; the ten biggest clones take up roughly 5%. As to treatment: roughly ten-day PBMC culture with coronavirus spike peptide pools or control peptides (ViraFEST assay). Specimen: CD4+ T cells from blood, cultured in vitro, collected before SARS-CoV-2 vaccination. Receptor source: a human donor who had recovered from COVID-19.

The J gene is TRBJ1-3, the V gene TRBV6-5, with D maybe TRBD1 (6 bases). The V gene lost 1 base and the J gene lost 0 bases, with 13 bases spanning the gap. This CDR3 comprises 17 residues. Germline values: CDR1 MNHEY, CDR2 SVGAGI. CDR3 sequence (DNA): TGTGCCAGCAGTTACTTGGGACACCGACTCTCTGGAAACACCATATATTTT. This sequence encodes CASSYLGHRLSGNTIYF.

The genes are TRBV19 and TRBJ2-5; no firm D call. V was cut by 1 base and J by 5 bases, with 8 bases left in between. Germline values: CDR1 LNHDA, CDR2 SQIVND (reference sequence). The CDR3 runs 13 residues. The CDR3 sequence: CASSIGEGETQYF. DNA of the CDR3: TGTGCCAGTAGTATAGGAGAAGGCGAGACCCAGTACTTC.

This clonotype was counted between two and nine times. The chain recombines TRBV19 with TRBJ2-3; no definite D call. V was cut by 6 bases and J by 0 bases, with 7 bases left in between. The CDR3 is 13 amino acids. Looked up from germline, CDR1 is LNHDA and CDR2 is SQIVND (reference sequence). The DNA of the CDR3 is TGTGCCAGTAGGAAGGACAGCACAGATACGCAGTATTTT. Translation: CASRKDSTDTQYF.

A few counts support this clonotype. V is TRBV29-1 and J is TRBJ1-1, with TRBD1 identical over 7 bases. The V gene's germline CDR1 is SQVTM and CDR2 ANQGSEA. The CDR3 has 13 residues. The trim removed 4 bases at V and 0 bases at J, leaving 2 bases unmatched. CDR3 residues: CSVGDRMNTEAFF. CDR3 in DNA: TGCAGCGTTGGGGACAGAATGAACACTGAAGCTTTCTTT.

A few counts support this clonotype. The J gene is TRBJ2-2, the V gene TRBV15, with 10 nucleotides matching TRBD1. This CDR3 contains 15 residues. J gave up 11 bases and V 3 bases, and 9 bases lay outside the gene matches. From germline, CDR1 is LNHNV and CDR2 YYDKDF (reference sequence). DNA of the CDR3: TGTGCCACCAGCAGGGACAGGGGGGGATTAGGAGAGCTGTTTTTT. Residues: CATSRDRGGLGELFF.

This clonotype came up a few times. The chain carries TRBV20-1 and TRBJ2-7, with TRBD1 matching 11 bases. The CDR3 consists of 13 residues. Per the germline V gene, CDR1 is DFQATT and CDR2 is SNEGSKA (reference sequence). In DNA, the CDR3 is TGCAGCGTAAGGACAGGGGGCCATTACGAGCAGTACTTC. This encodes CSVRTGGHYEQYF.

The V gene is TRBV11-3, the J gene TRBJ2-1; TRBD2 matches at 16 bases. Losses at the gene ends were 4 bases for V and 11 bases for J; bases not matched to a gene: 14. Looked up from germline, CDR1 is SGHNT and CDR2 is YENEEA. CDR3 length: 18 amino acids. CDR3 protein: CASSYLTGTSGRAAKQFF. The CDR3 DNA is TGTGCCAGCAGCTATCTGACCGGGACTAGCGGGAGGGCCGCGAAGCAGTTCTTC. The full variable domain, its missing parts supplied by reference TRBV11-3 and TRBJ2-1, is EAGVVQSPRYKIIEKKQPVAFWCNPISGHNTLYWYLQNLGQGPELLIRYENEEAVDDSQLPKDRFSAERLKGVDSTLKIQPAELGDSAVYLCASSYLTGTSGRAAKQFFGPGTRLTVL.

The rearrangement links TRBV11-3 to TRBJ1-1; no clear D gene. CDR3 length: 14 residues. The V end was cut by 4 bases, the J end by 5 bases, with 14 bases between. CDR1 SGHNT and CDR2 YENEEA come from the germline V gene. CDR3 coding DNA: TGTGCCAGCAGCTCCCGGGCCGCGGATACTGAAGCTTTCTTT. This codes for CASSSRAADTEAFF. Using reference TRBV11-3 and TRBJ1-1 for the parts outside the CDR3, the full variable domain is EAGVVQSPRYKIIEKKQPVAFWCNPISGHNTLYWYLQNLGQGPELLIRYENEEAVDDSQLPKDRFSAERLKGVDSTLKIQPAELGDSAVYLCASSSRAADTEAFFGQGTRLTVV.

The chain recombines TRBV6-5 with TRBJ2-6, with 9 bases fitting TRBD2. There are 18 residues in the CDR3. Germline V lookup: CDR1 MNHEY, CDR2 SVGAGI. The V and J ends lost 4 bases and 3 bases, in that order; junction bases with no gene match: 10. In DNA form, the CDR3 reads TGTGCCAGCAGTTCTTATAGCGGGGGAGCGGATGGGGCCAACGTCCTGACTTTC. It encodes CASSSYSGGADGANVLTF.